Listed here is a single T cell receptor beta chain. Its cognate antigen is unknown. With 2 bases clipped from V and 6 bases from J, the junction kept 7 bases outside the gene matches. The CDR3 extends over 16 amino acids. Germline V lookup: CDR1 MNHEY, CDR2 SMNVEV (reference sequence). Libraries were prepared by immunoSEQ multiplex PCR; TCRdb keeps only in-frame clonotypes and omits some of them. The profile shows roughly 240,000 clones, 85% to 90% of them singletons. The data were obtained in a study of cytomegalovirus exposure and HLA in healthy donors. Points from the study as a whole: The listing of 150 or so TCR beta chains classed them as cytomegalovirus-associated.

Sequencing input: PBMCs. The clonotype originates from a man aged 18 to 29 in good health and CMV-seronegative. V is TRBV27 and J is TRBJ2-2; 9 positions match TRBD1. Written as DNA, the CDR3 is TGTGCCAGCAGTTTACCCGACAGGGGGGTGGCCGGGGAGCTGTTTTTT. This codes for CASSLPDRGVAGELFF.